The T cell receptor beta chain under discussion was sequenced for a study of regulatory T cells in long-lasting Graves disease. Study observations and caveats: Newly diagnosed Graves' patients had higher TCR diversity than persistent ones. Fewer public clonotypes were shared by new patients (roughly 910) than by persistent patients (approximately 2,700).

Researchers made TCR beta libraries by using iRepertoire HTBI primers and running Arm-PCR on CDR3 regions. TCRdb re-derived calls from the multiplex PCR reads in MiXCR, one entry per CDR3 protein. The data show 500,000 to 800,000 distinct CDR3 sequences, about 32% seen once. This clonotype was recorded a few times. The target antigen is unknown. This sample's time point: persistent/refractory GD, antithyroid drugs over 5 years with positive TRAb. Extracted PBMC RNA gave rise to the TCR library. The receptor's source is a female donor with Graves disease. Sequenced here: peripheral blood mononuclear cells (PBMCs), sampled when the disease was refractory, from a patient treated with antithyroid drugs.

The DNA of the CDR3 is TGTGCCAGCAGTTACCGGGGGGCAGTGAACACTGAAGCTTTCTTT. Its protein is CASSYRGAVNTEAFF. V and J are TRBV6-2 or TRBV6-3 and TRBJ1-1; the D gene is possibly TRBD1 (6 bases). V lost 2 bases to trimming and J lost 0 bases, with 10 bases between them. CDR1 and CDR2 (germline): MNHEY, SVGEGT. This CDR3 spans 15 amino acids.